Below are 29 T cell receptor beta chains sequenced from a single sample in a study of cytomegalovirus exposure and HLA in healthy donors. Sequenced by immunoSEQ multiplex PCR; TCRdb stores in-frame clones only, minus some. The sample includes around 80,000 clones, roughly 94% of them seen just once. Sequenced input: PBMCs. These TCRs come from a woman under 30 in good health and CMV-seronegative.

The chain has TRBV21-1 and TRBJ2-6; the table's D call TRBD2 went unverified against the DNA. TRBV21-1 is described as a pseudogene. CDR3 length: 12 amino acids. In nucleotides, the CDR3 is TGTGCCACCGGTTCCGGGGCCAACGTCCTGACTTTC. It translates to CATGSGANVLTF.

For the CDR3, the DNA is TGTGCCAGCGCCCCTCCCGGGGGGTTGTACAATGAGCAGTTCTTC. It translates to CASAPPGGLYNEQFF. The chain employs TRBV6-5 and TRBJ2-1; 7 positions match TRBD2. Germline lookup yields CDR1 MNHEY and CDR2 SVGAGI. V dropped 8 bases and J dropped 4; count of bases not matched to a gene: 11. The CDR3 covers 15 residues.

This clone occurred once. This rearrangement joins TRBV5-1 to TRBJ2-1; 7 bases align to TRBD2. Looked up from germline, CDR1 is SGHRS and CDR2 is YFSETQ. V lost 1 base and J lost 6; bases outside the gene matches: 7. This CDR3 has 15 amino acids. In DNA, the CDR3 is TGCGCCAGCAGCTTGTACGCGGGGGAGACCAATGAGCAGTTCTTC. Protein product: CASSLYAGETNEQFF.

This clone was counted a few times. CDR3 region: CAISSDSITGELFF. CDR3 DNA: TGTGCCATCAGTTCAGACTCGATCACCGGGGAGCTGTTTTTT. The chain has TRBV10-3 and TRBJ2-2, with D hard to call. CDR1 is ENHRY and CDR2 is SYGVKD in the germline V gene. V was cut by 5 bases and J by 4 bases, with 11 bases left in between. The CDR3 sequence is 14 residues long.

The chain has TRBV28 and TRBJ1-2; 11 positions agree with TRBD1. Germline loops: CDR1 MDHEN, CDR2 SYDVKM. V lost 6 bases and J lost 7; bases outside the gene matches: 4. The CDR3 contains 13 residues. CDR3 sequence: CASSGQGAAGYTF. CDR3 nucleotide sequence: TGTGCCAGCAGCGGACAGGGGGCTGCTGGCTACACCTTC.

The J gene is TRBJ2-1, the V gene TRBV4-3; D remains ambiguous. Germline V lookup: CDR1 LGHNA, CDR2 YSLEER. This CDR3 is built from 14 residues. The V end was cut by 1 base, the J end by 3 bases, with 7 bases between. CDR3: CASSQAHGYNEQFF. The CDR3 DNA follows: TGCGCCAGCAGCCAAGCTCACGGCTACAATGAGCAGTTCTTC.

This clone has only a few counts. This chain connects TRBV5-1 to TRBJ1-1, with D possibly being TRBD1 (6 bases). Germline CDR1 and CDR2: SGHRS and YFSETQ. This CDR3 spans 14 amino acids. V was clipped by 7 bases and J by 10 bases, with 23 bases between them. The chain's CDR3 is CASGHGVREGGAFF. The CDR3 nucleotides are TGCGCCAGCGGACACGGTGTTCGGGAGGGGGGAGCTTTCTTT.

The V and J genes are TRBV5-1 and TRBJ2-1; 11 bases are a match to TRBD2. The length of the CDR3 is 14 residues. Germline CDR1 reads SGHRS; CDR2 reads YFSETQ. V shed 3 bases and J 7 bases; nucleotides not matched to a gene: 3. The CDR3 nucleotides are TGCGCCAGCAGCTCTCGACTAGCGGGGAATGAGCAGTTCTTC. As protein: CASSSRLAGNEQFF.

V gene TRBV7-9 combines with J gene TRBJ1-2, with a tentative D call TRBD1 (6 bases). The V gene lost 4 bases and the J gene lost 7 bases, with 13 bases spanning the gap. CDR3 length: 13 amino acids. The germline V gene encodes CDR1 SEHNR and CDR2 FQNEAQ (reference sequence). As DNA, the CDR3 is TGTGCCAGCAGCTGGGAGGGGGTAGGTGGCTACACCTTC. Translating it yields CASSWEGVGGYTF.

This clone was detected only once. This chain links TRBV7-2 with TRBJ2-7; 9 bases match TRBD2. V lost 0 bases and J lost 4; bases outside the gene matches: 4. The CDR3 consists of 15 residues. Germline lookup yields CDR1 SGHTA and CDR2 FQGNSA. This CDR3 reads CASSLAGLAGYEQYF. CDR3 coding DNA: TGTGCCAGCAGCTTAGCCGGCCTAGCGGGGTACGAGCAGTACTTC. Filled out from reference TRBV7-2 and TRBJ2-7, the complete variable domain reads GAGVSQSPSNKVTEKGKDVELRCDPISGHTALYWYRQSLGQGLEFLIYFQGNSAPDKSGLPSDRFSAERTGGSVSTLTIQRTQQEDSAVYLCASSLAGLAGYEQYFGPGTRLTVT.

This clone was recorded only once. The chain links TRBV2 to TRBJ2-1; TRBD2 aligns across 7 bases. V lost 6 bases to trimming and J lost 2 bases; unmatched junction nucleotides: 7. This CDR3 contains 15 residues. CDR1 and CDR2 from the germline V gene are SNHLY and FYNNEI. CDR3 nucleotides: TGTGCCAGCAGCGAAAAGCGGGGTACCTACAATGAGCAGTTCTTC. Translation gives CASSEKRGTYNEQFF.

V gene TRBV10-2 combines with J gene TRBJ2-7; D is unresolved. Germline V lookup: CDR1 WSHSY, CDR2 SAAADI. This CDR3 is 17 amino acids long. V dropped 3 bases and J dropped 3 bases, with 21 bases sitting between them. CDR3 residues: CASSERVYRETNYEQYF. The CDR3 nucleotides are TGCGCCAGCAGTGAACGGGTTTACCGTGAGACGAACTACGAGCAGTACTTC.

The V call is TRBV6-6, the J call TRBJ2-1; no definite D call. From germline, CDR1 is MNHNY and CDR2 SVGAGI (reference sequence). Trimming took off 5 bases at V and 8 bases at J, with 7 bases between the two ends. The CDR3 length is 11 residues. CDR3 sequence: CASSAIDEQFF. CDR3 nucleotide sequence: TGTGCCAGCAGTGCCATAGATGAGCAGTTCTTC.

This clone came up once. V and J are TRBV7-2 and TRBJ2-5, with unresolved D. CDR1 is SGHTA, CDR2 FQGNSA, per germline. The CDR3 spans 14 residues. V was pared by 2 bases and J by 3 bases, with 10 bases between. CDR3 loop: CASSLKRTEETQYF. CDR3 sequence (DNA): TGTGCCAGCAGCTTAAAGCGAACTGAAGAGACCCAGTACTTC. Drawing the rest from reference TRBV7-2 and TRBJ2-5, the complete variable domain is GAGVSQSPSNKVTEKGKDVELRCDPISGHTALYWYRQSLGQGLEFLIYFQGNSAPDKSGLPSDRFSAERTGGSVSTLTIQRTQQEDSAVYLCASSLKRTEETQYFGPGTRLLVL.

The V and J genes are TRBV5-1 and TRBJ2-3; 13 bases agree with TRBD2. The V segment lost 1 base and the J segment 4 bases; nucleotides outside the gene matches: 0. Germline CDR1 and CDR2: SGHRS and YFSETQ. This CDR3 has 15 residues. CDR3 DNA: TGCGCCAGCAGCTTGACTAGCGGGGGGGCAGATACGCAGTATTTT. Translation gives CASSLTSGGADTQYF.

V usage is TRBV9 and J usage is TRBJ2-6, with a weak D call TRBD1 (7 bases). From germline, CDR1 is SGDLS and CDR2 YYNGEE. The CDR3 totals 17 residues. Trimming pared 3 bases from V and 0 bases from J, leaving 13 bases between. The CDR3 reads CASSAQGGYSGANVLTF. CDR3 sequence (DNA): TGTGCCAGCAGCGCGCAGGGGGGCTACTCTGGGGCCAACGTCCTGACTTTC.

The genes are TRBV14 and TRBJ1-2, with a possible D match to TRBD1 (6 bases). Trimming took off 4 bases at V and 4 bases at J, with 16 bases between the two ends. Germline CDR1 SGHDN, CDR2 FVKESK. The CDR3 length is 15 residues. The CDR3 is CASSLNQGQLYGYTF. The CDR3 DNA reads TGTGCCAGCAGCCTCAATCAGGGACAACTCTATGGCTACACCTTC.

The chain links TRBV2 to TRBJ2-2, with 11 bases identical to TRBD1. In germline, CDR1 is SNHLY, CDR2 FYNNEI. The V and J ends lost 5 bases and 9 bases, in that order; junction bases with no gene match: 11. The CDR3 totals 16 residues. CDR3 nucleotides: TGTGCCAGCAGTCCCAGGACAGGGGGCGGTCGTTGGGAGCTGTTTTTT. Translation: CASSPRTGGGRWELFF.

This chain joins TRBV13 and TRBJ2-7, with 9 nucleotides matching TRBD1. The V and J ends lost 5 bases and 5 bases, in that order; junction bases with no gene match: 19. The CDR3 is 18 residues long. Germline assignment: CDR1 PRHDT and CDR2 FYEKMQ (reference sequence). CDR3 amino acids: CASSPLTGGFLKGDEQYF. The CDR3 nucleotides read TGTGCCAGCAGCCCGCTGACAGGGGGTTTTTTAAAGGGGGACGAGCAGTACTTC.

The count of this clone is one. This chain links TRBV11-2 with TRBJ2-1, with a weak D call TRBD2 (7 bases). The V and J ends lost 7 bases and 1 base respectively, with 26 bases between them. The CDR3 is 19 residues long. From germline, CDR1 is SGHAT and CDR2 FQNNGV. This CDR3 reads CASTYELNRAGASYNEQFF. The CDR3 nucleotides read TGTGCCAGCACCTACGAACTAAACCGGGCGGGGGCATCCTACAATGAGCAGTTCTTC.

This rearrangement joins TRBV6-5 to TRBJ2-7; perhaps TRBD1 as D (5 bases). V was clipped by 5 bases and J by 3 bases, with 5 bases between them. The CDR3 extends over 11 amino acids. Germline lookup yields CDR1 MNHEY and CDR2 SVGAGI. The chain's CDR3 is CASSDSYEQYF. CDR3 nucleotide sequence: TGTGCCAGCAGTGACAGCTACGAGCAGTACTTC.

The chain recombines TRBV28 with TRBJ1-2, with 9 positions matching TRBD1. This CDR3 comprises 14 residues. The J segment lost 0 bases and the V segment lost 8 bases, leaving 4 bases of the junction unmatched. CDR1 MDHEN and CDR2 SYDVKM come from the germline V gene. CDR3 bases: TGTGCCAGCTCGACAGGGGGGCCTAACTATGGCTACACCTTC. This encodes CASSTGGPNYGYTF.

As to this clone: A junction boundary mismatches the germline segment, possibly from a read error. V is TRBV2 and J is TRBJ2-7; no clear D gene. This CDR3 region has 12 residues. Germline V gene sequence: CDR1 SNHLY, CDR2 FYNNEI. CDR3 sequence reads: CASSPDSHEQYF. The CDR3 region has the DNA TGTGCCAGCAGCCCAGACTCCCACGAGCAGTACTTC.

The CDR3 spells CSVGLGRGAHYEQYF. The CDR3 coding sequence is TGCAGCGTTGGGCTTGGCAGGGGCGCCCACTACGAGCAGTACTTC. The chain links TRBV29-1 to TRBJ2-7, with D perhaps matching TRBD1 (6 bases). This CDR3 is built from 15 residues. V lost 4 bases and J lost 3, with 19 bases in between. Germline CDR1 and CDR2: SQVTM and ANQGSEA.

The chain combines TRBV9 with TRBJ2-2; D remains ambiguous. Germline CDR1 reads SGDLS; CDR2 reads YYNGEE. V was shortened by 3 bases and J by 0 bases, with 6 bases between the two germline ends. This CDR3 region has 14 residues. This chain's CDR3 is CASSGIANTGELFF. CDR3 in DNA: TGTGCCAGCAGCGGTATCGCGAACACCGGGGAGCTGTTTTTT.

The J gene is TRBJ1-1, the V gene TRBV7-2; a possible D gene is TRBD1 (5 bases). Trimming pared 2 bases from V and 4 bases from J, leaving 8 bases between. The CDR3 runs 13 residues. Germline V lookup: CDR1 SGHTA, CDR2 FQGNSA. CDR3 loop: CASSLRGSTEAFF. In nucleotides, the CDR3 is TGTGCCAGCAGCTTAAGGGGAAGCACTGAAGCTTTCTTT.

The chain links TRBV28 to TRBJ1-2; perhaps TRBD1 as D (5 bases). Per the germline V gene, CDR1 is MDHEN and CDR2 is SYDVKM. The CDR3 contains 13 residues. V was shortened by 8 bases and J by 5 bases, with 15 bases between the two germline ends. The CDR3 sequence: CASHRDLAYGYTF. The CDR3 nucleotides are TGTGCCAGCCACCGGGACTTAGCTTATGGCTACACCTTC.

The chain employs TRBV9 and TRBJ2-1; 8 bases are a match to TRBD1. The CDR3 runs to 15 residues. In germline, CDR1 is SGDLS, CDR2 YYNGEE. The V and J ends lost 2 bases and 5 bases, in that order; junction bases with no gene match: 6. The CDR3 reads CASSVWTGNHNEQFF. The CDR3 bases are TGTGCCAGCAGCGTGTGGACAGGGAATCACAATGAGCAGTTCTTC.

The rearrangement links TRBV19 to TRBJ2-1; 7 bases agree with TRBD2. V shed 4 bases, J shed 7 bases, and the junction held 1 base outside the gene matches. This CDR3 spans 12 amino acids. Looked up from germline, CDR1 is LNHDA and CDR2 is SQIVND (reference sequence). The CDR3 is CASSTGGNEQFF. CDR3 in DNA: TGTGCCAGTAGTACCGGGGGGAATGAGCAGTTCTTC.